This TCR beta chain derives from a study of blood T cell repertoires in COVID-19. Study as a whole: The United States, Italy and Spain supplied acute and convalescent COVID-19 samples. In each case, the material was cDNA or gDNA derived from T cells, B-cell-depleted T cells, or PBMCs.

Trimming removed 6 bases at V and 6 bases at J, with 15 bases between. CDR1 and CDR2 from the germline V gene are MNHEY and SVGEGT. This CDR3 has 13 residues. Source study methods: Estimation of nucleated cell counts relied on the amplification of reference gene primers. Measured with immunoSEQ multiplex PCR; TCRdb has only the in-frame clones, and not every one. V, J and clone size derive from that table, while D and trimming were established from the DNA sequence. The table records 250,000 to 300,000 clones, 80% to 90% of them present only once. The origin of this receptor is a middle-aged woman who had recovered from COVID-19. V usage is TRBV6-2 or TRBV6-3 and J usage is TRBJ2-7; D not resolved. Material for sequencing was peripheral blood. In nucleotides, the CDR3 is TGTGCCAGCAGCCCGATAGTAGCAATCGAGCAGTACTTC. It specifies CASSPIVAIEQYF.